What follows are 27 T cell receptor beta chains derived from one specimen sequenced in a study of early T cells in non-severe SARS-CoV-2 infection. Each CDR3 protein is one row after TCRdb ran MiXCR on the 5' RACE reads. The sample holds roughly 32,000 distinct CDR3 sequences, under 7.5% seen once. Sequencing used whole blood. Receptors originate from an adult who was a healthcare worker with PCR-confirmed SARS-CoV-2 infection or an uninfected control (not recorded which).

This clonotype was observed many times. The J gene is TRBJ2-3, the V gene TRBV6-2 or TRBV6-3, with a tentative D call TRBD2 (6 bases). From germline, CDR1 is MNHEY and CDR2 SVGEGT. The V and J ends lost 8 bases and 4 bases respectively, with 19 bases between them. The CDR3 consists of 15 residues. CDR3 residues: CASGGRTSIADTQYF. The CDR3 nucleotides are TGTGCCAGCGGCGGGCGAACTAGCATCGCAGATACGCAGTATTTT.

This clonotype was counted between two and nine times. The chain is built from TRBV28 and TRBJ2-5; 9 bases map to TRBD2. The CDR3 runs 13 residues. Trimming at V came to 10 bases and at J to 5 bases, leaving 8 bases not matched to a gene. The V gene's germline CDR1 is MDHEN and CDR2 SYDVKM. CDR3 loop: CAIAGGLPETQYF. The CDR3 DNA is TGTGCCATCGCGGGAGGGCTCCCTGAGACCCAGTACTTC.

This clonotype was counted only a few times. The V call is TRBV2, the J call TRBJ2-1, with TRBD2 as a possible D gene (6 bases). Trimming shortened V by 8 bases and J by 2 bases, and 13 bases separated the two germline ends. Looked up from germline, CDR1 is SNHLY and CDR2 is FYNNEI. CDR3 length equals 14 residues. For the CDR3, the DNA is TGTGCCAGCGCCCTGGGGGGTCCCTACAATGAGCAGTTCTTC. Translation: CASALGGPYNEQFF.

This clonotype came up many times. The chain couples TRBV7-6 to TRBJ2-1; 8 nucleotides align to TRBD2. Per germline, CDR1 SGHVS and CDR2 FNYEAQ. CDR3 length: 16 residues. Germline trimming cut 1 base from V and 0 bases from J; bases unmatched to any gene: 2. This CDR3 reads CASSLVAGLSYNEQFF. In nucleotides, the CDR3 is TGTGCCAGCAGCTTAGTAGCGGGGCTCTCCTACAATGAGCAGTTCTTC.

The genes are TRBV3-1 and TRBJ1-6; no firm D call. Germline CDR1 reads LGHDT; CDR2 reads YNNKEL (reference sequence). Trimming pared 5 bases from V and 10 bases from J, leaving 15 bases between. There are 14 residues in the CDR3. This CDR3 reads CASSSAPSRSPLHF. The CDR3 DNA is TGTGCCAGCAGCTCCGCCCCCTCGAGGTCACCCCTCCACTTT.

This clonotype was recorded many times. The chain couples TRBV28 to TRBJ2-1; D is unclear. V shed 7 bases and J shed 2 bases, with 6 bases lying between them. CDR3 length: 12 residues. CDR1 MDHEN and CDR2 SYDVKM come from the germline V gene. The CDR3 protein is CASNGPYNEQFF. CDR3 coding DNA: TGTGCCAGCAACGGCCCCTACAATGAGCAGTTCTTC.

This clonotype appeared many times. V usage is TRBV14 and J usage is TRBJ2-1, with 7 nucleotides matching TRBD1. J lost 0 bases, V lost 0 bases, and 2 bases had no gene match. The CDR3 runs to 16 residues. CDR1 is SGHDN and CDR2 is FVKESK in the germline V gene. CDR3 DNA sequence: TGTGCCAGCAGCCAAGACCGGGACAGCTCCTACAATGAGCAGTTCTTC. It translates to CASSQDRDSSYNEQFF.

This clonotype has just a few counts. The rearrangement joins TRBV28 to TRBJ2-1; 8 bases line up with TRBD2. In germline, CDR1 is MDHEN, CDR2 SYDVKM. CDR3 size: 20 residues. V shed 6 bases, J shed 3 bases, and the junction held 22 bases outside the gene matches. CDR3 region: CASSPGELAAPPALYNEQFF. For the CDR3, the DNA is TGTGCCAGCAGCCCAGGGGAACTAGCGGCTCCCCCTGCCCTCTACAATGAGCAGTTCTTC.

This clonotype has at least ten counts. This chain uses TRBV11-3 with TRBJ1-4; D gene ambiguous. The CDR3 consists of 15 residues. Trimming pared 6 bases from V and 3 bases from J, leaving 14 bases between. CDR1 is SGHNT, CDR2 YENEEA, per germline. CDR3 DNA: TGTGCCAGCAGAGTAGACGGGAAATCTAATGAAAAACTGTTTTTT. The encoded protein is CASRVDGKSNEKLFF.

The chain carries TRBV5-5 and TRBJ2-7, with a weak D call TRBD2 (5 bases). The CDR3 spans 17 residues. Trimming left V 3 bases short and J 2 bases short, with 21 bases between. CDR1 is SGHKS and CDR2 is YYEKEE in the germline V gene (reference sequence). The CDR3 nucleotides are TGTGCCAGCAGCTCCCCGGGATCCCAAGGAAGAACCTACGAGCAGTACTTC. This gives the protein CASSSPGSQGRTYEQYF.

The sample holds many counts of this clonotype. This chain connects TRBV18 to TRBJ1-6; D gene ambiguous. CDR1 is KGHSH, CDR2 LQKENI, per germline. This CDR3 spans 16 amino acids. The V gene lost 0 bases and the J gene lost 0 bases, with 6 bases spanning the gap. CDR3: CASSPPMSSYNSPLHF. CDR3 nucleotide sequence: TGTGCCAGCTCACCACCGATGAGCTCCTATAATTCACCCCTCCACTTT.

This clonotype was observed many times. The rearrangement joins TRBV6-1 to TRBJ1-2; perhaps TRBD1 as D (6 bases). V was cut by 2 bases and J by 5 bases, with 15 bases left in between. The CDR3 is made up of 15 amino acids. The germline V gene has CDR1 MNHNS and CDR2 SASEGT. The DNA for the CDR3 is TGTGCCAGCAGTGAAACCTTTGGGGGGCCTTATGGCTACACCTTC. Protein: CASSETFGGPYGYTF.

The sample holds many counts of this clonotype. The chain employs TRBV5-1 and TRBJ2-3, with D maybe TRBD2 (5 bases). V was pared by 2 bases and J by 5 bases, with 15 bases between. Looked up from germline, CDR1 is SGHRS and CDR2 is YFSETQ. This CDR3 has 15 amino acids. The CDR3 spells CASSLIGRVEDTQYF. CDR3 bases: TGCGCCAGCAGCTTAATAGGGCGGGTCGAAGATACGCAGTATTTT.

About this clonotype itself: A read error may be the cause here, since a much bigger clone is one base away. This chain connects TRBV27 to TRBJ1-1; TRBD1 agrees at 9 bases. This CDR3 comprises 15 residues. The germline V gene has CDR1 MNHEY and CDR2 SMNVEV (reference sequence). With V trimmed by 5 bases and J by 4 bases, 8 bases remained unmatched. The CDR3 region is CASSLGTGKSTEAFF. Here the CDR3 DNA reads TGTGCCAGCAGTCTAGGGACAGGGAAAAGCACTGAAGCTTTCTTT.

This chain links TRBV30 with TRBJ1-6, with 9 bases that match TRBD1. The germline V gene has CDR1 GTSNPN and CDR2 SVGIG (reference sequence). After removal of 4 bases from V and 8 bases from J, the junction contained 6 bases not matched to a gene. This CDR3 is built from 14 residues. CDR3 DNA sequence: TGTGCCTGGACCCTCCGGGACAGGGATTCACCCCTCCACTTT. Amino acid sequence: CAWTLRDRDSPLHF.

This clonotype has at least ten counts. This chain uses TRBV30 with TRBJ2-1, with D perhaps matching TRBD2 (5 bases). The CDR3 sequence is 15 residues long. V was shortened by 1 base and J by 7 bases, with 17 bases between the two germline ends. From germline, CDR1 is GTSNPN and CDR2 SVGIG (reference sequence). In nucleotides, the CDR3 is TGTGCCTGGAGTGGAGGGCCTAGCCGTGGGAATGAGCAGTTCTTC. This sequence encodes CAWSGGPSRGNEQFF.

This clonotype was counted ten times or more. This chain links TRBV7-6 with TRBJ2-3; a possible D gene is TRBD2 (6 bases). The CDR3 has 16 amino acids. Germline CDR1 reads SGHVS; CDR2 reads FNYEAQ. The V gene lost 5 bases and the J gene lost 3 bases, with 18 bases spanning the gap. This CDR3 is CASSNLASDGTDTQYF. The CDR3 DNA reads TGTGCCAGCAGCAACCTAGCGTCGGATGGGACAGATACGCAGTATTTT.

CDR3 bases: TGTGCCAGCAGCTTTACCGGGACTAGTTCCGAGCAGTACTTC. Amino acids: CASSFTGTSSEQYF. The rearrangement joins TRBV11-3 to TRBJ2-7; 8 nucleotides align to TRBD2. V shed 3 bases and J 6 bases; nucleotides not matched to a gene: 7. Germline V CDR1 and CDR2: SGHNT, YENEEA. The CDR3 spans 14 residues.

This clonotype was picked up many times. V and J are TRBV6-6 and TRBJ2-7; D possibly corresponds to TRBD1 (6 bases). The V gene lost 3 bases and the J gene lost 0 bases, with 15 bases spanning the gap. The CDR3 spans 16 residues. Looked up from germline, CDR1 is MNHNY and CDR2 is SVGAGI (reference sequence). CDR3 region: CASSYGQSLSSYEQYF. The CDR3 DNA is TGTGCCAGCAGTTATGGACAGTCGCTGAGCTCCTACGAGCAGTACTTC.

This clonotype was counted at least ten times. For the CDR3, the DNA is TGCAGCTACCGGTATGGCTACACCTTC. Translated: CSYRYGYTF. J is TRBJ1-2 and V is TRBV29-1, with D hard to call. The CDR3 loop spans 9 amino acids. CDR1 is SQVTM, CDR2 ANQGSEA, per germline. Trimming cost V 8 bases and J 5 bases, with 6 bases left between them.

The CDR3 DNA follows: TGTGCCAGCAGCCCCCCTAGCGGGACGAGCACAGATACGCAGTATTTT. Protein product: CASSPPSGTSTDTQYF. The J gene is TRBJ2-3, the V gene TRBV7-9; TRBD2 matches 9 bases. Trimming at V came to 5 bases and at J to 0 bases, leaving 6 bases not matched to a gene. Germline V CDR1 and CDR2: SEHNR, FQNEAQ (reference sequence). This CDR3 has 16 residues.

This clonotype was observed many times. The rearrangement joins TRBV20-1 to TRBJ1-5; D remains ambiguous. This CDR3 spans 13 amino acids. Between the trimmed V and J ends, which lost 3 bases and 7 bases, there was a span of 13 bases. Germline CDR1 reads DFQATT; CDR2 reads SNEGSKA (reference sequence). This chain's CDR3 is CSASGQAGQPQHF. The DNA of the CDR3 is TGCAGTGCTAGTGGGCAGGCGGGCCAGCCCCAGCATTTT.

This clonotype was picked up a small number of times. The rearrangement uses TRBV18 and TRBJ2-1; 9 nucleotides line up with TRBD1. V gave up 3 bases and J gave up 2 bases; unmatched junction bases: 8. The CDR3 totals 17 residues. CDR1 is KGHSH, CDR2 LQKENI, per germline. The CDR3 loop is CASSPLSGTGTYNEQFF. The CDR3 DNA is TGTGCCAGCTCACCTCTGTCCGGGACAGGGACCTACAATGAGCAGTTCTTC.

This clonotype was detected only a few times. This chain joins TRBV5-1 and TRBJ2-1, with 7 bases matching TRBD2. This CDR3 has 13 amino acids. J gave up 6 bases and V 7 bases, and 7 bases lay outside the gene matches. Germline V gene sequence: CDR1 SGHRS, CDR2 YFSETQ. Here the CDR3 DNA reads TGCGCCAGCGGGGGGGACTTCCTCAATGAGCAGTTCTTC. It encodes CASGGDFLNEQFF.

Concerning this clonotype itself: A read error may explain this, as a much larger clone is one base away. The chain recombines TRBV6-2 or TRBV6-3 with TRBJ2-1, with D possibly matching TRBD2 (6 bases). Trimming shortened V by 6 bases and J by 3 bases, and 15 bases separated the two germline ends. This CDR3 contains 15 residues. Germline-derived CDR1 and CDR2 are MNHEY and SVGEGT. The CDR3: CASRPLVGGYNEQFF. For the CDR3, the DNA is TGTGCCAGCAGACCACTAGTGGGAGGCTACAATGAGCAGTTCTTC.

This clonotype counts as hyperexpanded. The chain couples TRBV7-6 to TRBJ2-1; D not resolved. CDR1 is SGHVS, CDR2 FNYEAQ, per germline. This CDR3 is built from 12 residues. The V gene lost 4 bases and the J gene lost 8 bases, with 9 bases spanning the gap. The DNA of the CDR3 is TGTGCCAGCAGCTACTACGGCGATGAGCAGTTCTTC. Translating gives CASSYYGDEQFF.

The V and J genes are TRBV11-2 and TRBJ2-4; 8 nucleotides align to TRBD1. CDR3 length: 16 residues. Germline values: CDR1 SGHAT, CDR2 FQNNGV. V was pared by 5 bases and J by 0 bases, with 6 bases of the junction left unmatched. CDR3 residues: CASSRRTGLAKNIQYF. CDR3 coding DNA: TGTGCCAGCAGCCGCCGGACAGGGCTAGCCAAAAACATTCAGTACTTC.